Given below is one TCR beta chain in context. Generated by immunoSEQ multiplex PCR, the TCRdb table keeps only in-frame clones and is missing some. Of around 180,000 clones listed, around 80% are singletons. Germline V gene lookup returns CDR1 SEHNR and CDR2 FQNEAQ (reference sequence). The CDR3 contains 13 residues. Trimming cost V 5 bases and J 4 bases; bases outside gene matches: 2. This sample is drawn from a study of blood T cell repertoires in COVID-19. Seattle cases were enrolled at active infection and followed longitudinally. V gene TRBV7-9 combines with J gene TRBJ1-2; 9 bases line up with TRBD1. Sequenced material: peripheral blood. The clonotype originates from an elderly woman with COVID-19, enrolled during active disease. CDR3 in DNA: TGTGCCAGCAGCCCGACAGGGGGCTATGGCTACACCTTC. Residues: CASSPTGGYGYTF.